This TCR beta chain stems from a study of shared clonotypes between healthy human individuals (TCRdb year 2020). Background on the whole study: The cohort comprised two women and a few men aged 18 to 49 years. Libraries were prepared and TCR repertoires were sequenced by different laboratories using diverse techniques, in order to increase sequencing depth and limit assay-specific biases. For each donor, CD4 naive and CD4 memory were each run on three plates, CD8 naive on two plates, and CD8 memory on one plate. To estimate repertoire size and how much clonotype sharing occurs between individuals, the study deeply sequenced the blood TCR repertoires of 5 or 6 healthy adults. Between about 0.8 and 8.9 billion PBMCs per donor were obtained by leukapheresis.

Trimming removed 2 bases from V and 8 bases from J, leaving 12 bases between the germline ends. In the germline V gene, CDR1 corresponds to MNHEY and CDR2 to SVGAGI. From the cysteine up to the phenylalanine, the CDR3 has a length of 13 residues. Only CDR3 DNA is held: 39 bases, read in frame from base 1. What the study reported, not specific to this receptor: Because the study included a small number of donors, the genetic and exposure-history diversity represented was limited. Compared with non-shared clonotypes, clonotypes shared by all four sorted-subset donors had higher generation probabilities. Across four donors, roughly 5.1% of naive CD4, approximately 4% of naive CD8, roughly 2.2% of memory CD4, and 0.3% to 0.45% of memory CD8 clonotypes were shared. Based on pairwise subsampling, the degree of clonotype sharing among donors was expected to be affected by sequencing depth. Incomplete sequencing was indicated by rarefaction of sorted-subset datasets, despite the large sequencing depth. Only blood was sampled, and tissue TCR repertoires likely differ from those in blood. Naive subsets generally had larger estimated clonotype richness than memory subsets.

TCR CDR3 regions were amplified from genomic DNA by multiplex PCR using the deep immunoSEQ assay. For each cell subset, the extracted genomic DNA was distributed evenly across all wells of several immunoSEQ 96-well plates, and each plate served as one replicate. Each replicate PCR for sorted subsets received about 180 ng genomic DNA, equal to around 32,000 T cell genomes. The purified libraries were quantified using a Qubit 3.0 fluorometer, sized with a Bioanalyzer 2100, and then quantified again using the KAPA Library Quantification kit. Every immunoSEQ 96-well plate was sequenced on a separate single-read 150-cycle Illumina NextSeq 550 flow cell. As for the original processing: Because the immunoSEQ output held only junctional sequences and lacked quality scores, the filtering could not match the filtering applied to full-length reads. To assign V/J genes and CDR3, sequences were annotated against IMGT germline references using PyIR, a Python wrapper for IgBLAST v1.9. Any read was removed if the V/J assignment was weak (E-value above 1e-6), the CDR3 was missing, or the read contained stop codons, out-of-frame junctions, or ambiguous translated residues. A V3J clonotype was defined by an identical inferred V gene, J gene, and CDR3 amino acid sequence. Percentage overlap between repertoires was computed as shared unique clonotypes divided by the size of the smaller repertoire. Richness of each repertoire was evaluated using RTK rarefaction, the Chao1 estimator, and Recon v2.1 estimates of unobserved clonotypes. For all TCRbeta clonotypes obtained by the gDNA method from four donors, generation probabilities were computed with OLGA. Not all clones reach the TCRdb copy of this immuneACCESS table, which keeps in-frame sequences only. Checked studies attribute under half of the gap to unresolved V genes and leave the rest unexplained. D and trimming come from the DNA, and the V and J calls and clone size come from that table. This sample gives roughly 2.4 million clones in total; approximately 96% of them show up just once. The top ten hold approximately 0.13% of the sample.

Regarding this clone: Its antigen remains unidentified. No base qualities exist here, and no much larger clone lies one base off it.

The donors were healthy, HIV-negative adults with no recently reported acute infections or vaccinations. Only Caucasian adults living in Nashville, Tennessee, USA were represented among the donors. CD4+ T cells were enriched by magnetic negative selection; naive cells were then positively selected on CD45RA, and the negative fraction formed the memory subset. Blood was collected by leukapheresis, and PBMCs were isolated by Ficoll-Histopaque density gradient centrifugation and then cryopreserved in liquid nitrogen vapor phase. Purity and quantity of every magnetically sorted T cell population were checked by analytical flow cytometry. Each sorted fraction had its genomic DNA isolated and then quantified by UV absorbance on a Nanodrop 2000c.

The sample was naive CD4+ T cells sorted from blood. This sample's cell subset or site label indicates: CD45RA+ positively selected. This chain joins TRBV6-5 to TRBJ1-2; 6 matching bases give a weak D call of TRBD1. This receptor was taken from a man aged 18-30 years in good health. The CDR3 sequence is CASSYTGTRGYTF. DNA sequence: TGTGCCAGCAGTTACACAGGGACCCGGGGCTACACCTTC.